This T cell receptor beta chain was sequenced in a study of T cell changes during pregnancy in multiple sclerosis. TCRdb's copy holds only in-frame clones and misses some; the assay was immunoSEQ multiplex PCR. The sample has roughly 86,000 clones; 80% to 95% are singletons. Germline CDR1 and CDR2: KGHSH and LQKENI. This CDR3 is 13 amino acids long. V was trimmed by 6 bases and J by 5 bases, leaving 12 bases between them. The sequence derives from a female donor with multiple sclerosis, enrolled in a pregnancy study. The chain links TRBV18 to TRBJ2-3, with a possible D match to TRBD1 (5 bases). The source material was peripheral blood, sampled in the first trimester of pregnancy. CDR3 bases: TGTGCCAGCTCCGCCAGGGCTGGAGATACGCAGTATTTT. Translating it yields CASSARAGDTQYF. Filled out from reference TRBV18 and TRBJ2-3, the complete variable domain reads NAGVMQNPRHLVRRRGQEARLRCSPMKGHSHVYWYRQLPEEGLKFMVYLQKENIIDESGMPKERFSAEFPKEGPSILRIQQVVRGDSAAYFCASSARAGDTQYFGPGTRLTVL.